This TCR beta chain comes out of a study of T cells in localized non-small cell lung cancer. Generated by immunoSEQ multiplex PCR, the TCRdb table keeps only in-frame clones and is missing some. The sample includes tens of thousands of clones, roughly 87% seen only once; the top ten take about 15%. V was trimmed by 2 bases and J by 4 bases, leaving 6 bases between them. The CDR3 has 12 residues. The germline V gene has CDR1 SQVTM and CDR2 ANQGSEA. The source material was peripheral blood, sampled before any cancer treatment. The chain carries TRBV29-1 and TRBJ1-3, with a tentative D call TRBD1 (5 bases). This sequence was found in a man aged 40 to 70 with stage I squamous cell lung carcinoma. The CDR3 bases are TGCAGCGTTGAACGGGGGGGAAACACCATATATTTT. It specifies CSVERGGNTIYF. The full variable domain, in which reference TRBV29-1 and TRBJ1-3 provide the parts outside the CDR3, is SAVISQKPSRDICQRGTSLTIQCQVDSQVTMMFWYRQQPGQSLTLIATANQGSEATYESGFVIDKFPISRPNLTFSTLTVSNMSPEDSSIYLCSVERGGNTIYFGEGSWLTVV.